Included here is one TCR beta chain sequence, with context. There is no known antigen for this receptor. This record comes from a study of monozygotic twins with inflammatory bowel disease (dated by TCRdb to the late 2010s). For the wider study: A total of about 28 monozygotic twin pairs were included in the full study, comprising nine German pairs (four IBD-concordant, five IBD-discordant) and 19 IBD-discordant Danish pairs. Within discordant pairs, disease-associated traits were sought mainly by comparing IBD patients with their genetically identical healthy co-twins. Each individual had, on average, about 151 000 unique TCRalpha sequences and 181 000 unique TCRbeta sequences available for analysis. The paper as a whole reports these results and caveats: Distinction between different T cell subtypes could not be achieved in the analysis. Differing immunosuppressive treatments among patients may have added background noise and inter-individual variability to the repertoires. A decrease in TCRbeta repertoire diversity, as measured by inverse Simpson index, was observed in IBD patients compared with their healthy co-twins. No single strong signal or clonotype linked to IBD turned up in the results, so the idea that one exists was not supported. No difference in repertoire similarity was observed between concordant and discordant twins, possibly owing to limited statistical power. IBD patients shared fewer clonotypes with other individuals than healthy twins did, most markedly in patients showing signs of disease activity.

The germline V gene sets CDR1 to SGHDN and CDR2 to FVKESK. The CDR3 covers 16 residues, taking in both the cysteine and the phenylalanine. No DNA sequence was recorded. An approximately 2.3 ml peripheral blood sample was drawn into PAXgene tubes per donor and stored at -80°C. Without any T cell sorting, total RNA was extracted from whole blood using the PAXgene blood miRNA kit on an automated QIAcube. Deep TCRalpha and TCRbeta repertoire profiling with unique molecular barcoding was performed on peripheral blood of monozygotic twin pairs concordant or discordant for inflammatory bowel disease. Smoking habits were recorded for all twin pairs, with individuals classified as current, former or never smokers. Library preparation was by 5' RACE. Each TCR library was prepared from about 3.5 ug of total RNA. cDNA was synthesized with SMARTScribe reverse transcriptase in eight separate reactions per sample. During cDNA synthesis, template switching was used to introduce unique molecular identifiers that contained a 6-nucleotide sample barcode. Two nested PCRs of about 15 and 9 cycles amplified the TCRalpha and TCRbeta cDNA, and bead purification followed each PCR. Before amplification, the cDNA was treated with uracil DNA-glycosylase and purified using the QIAquick PCR purification kit. In the second PCR, Illumina TruSeq-compatible adapters and sample-specific barcodes were added. TapeStation and Qubit were used to check library quality and concentration, and roughly 4.6 ng of each library was pooled. The pooled libraries were sequenced with 2 x 100 bp reads and custom sequencing primers on an Illumina HiSeq2500 single-index Rapid Run. As for the original processing: MiGEC version 1.2.6 was used for UMI-based consensus assembly to correct PCR and sequencing errors. MiXCR version 2.1.1 was used to carry out V(D)J alignment, clonotype assembly and CDR3 extraction. Gene usage, clonotype sharing and MAIT/NKT TCR abundance were normalised by analysing the top 1000, 10 000 and 20 000 clonotypes per sample. Diversity was computed as the inverse Simpson index with the vegan R package after downsampling to 27 000 UMIs. Statistical testing used paired Mann-Whitney U tests on the discordant twin pairs and applied Benjamini-Hochberg correction for multiple testing. TCRdb reprocessed the reads and lists each CDR3 protein sequence as a single entry, with no DNA. TCRdb, rather than the study authors, made the V and J calls. This sample's table lists about 450,000 distinct CDR3 sequences. Approximately 2.4% of the sample is taken by the ten largest.

The sequencing input was blood. In this chain, TRBV14 is recombined with TRBJ2-2; TCRdb outputs TRBD1, but without DNA this stays unchecked. This TCR was recovered from a human donor with ulcerative colitis or Crohn's disease, or a healthy co-twin of an affected twin (not recorded which). CDR3 loop: CASSQMPGQGTGELFF.